This passage covers 25 T cell receptor beta chains from one sample sequenced in a study of T cell repertoires in aging, cancer and after chemotherapy. TRB rearrangements spanning V, D and J were amplified using mixed TRB-A/B primers. TCRdb itself ran the multiplex PCR reads through MiXCR, one entry per CDR3 protein. The data contain fewer than 2,500 distinct CDR3 sequences, about 30% of them singletons. The template was genomic DNA from peripheral blood, not RNA. The sequencing sample was made of blood. These receptors were collected from a human donor with a solid tumor.

This clonotype was recorded a few times. The chain links TRBV24-1 to TRBJ1-1; D gene ambiguous. The CDR3 runs to 15 residues. The V end was cut by 9 bases, the J end by 1 base, with 17 bases between. Germline V gene data show CDR1 as KGHDR and CDR2 as SFDVKD. The CDR3 sequence: CATATGSGSNTEAFF. CDR3 nucleotide sequence: TGTGCCACCGCGACGGGCTCTGGTTCGAACACTGAAGCTTTCTTT.

The genes are TRBV6-5 and TRBJ1-6; D uncertain. Trimming removed 8 bases at V and 7 bases at J, with 12 bases between. The CDR3 sequence is 13 residues long. Germline V lookup: CDR1 MNHEY, CDR2 SVGAGI. CDR3 bases: TGTGCCAGCCTTAACCGGCCGAATTCACCCCTCCACTTT. Encoded protein: CASLNRPNSPLHF.

The rearrangement uses TRBV7-9 and TRBJ2-7; possible D gene TRBD2, 5 bases. In germline, CDR1 is SEHNR, CDR2 FQNEAQ (reference sequence). The V end was cut by 6 bases, the J end by 3 bases, with 9 bases between. The CDR3 consists of 12 residues. CDR3 coding DNA: TGTGCCAGCAGTCCGGACTTCTACGAGCAGTACTTC. As protein: CASSPDFYEQYF.

The chain links TRBV18 to TRBJ2-1; 8 bases match TRBD1. Germline trimming cut 6 bases from V and 4 bases from J; bases unmatched to any gene: 11. The germline gives CDR1 KGHSH, CDR2 LQKENI. The CDR3 contains 16 residues. CDR3 DNA sequence: TGTGCCAGCTCTCCCTATAGACAGGGGCGGTACAATGAGCAGTTCTTC. It specifies CASSPYRQGRYNEQFF.

J is TRBJ2-3 and V is TRBV19; the match to TRBD1 covers 7 bases. This CDR3 has 14 amino acids. Germline V gene lookup returns CDR1 LNHDA and CDR2 SQIVND (reference sequence). V dropped 4 bases and J dropped 5; count of bases not matched to a gene: 6. CDR3 loop: CASSREGAGDTQYF. The CDR3 coding sequence is TGTGCCAGTAGTAGAGAGGGGGCGGGAGATACGCAGTATTTT.

The chain carries TRBV20-1 and TRBJ2-3; 7 positions match TRBD2. Germline V gives CDR1 DFQATT, CDR2 SNEGSKA (reference sequence). The CDR3 covers 14 residues. J gave up 2 bases and V 7 bases, and 9 bases lay outside the gene matches. The CDR3 DNA is TGCAGTGTTCCGAGCGGGATCCCCACAGATACGCAGTATTTT. This encodes CSVPSGIPTDTQYF.

The chain is built from TRBV6-5 and TRBJ1-1; D remains unclear. Looked up from germline, CDR1 is MNHEY and CDR2 is SVGAGI. This CDR3 contains 14 residues. Trimming took off 6 bases at V and 3 bases at J, with 14 bases between the two ends. In nucleotides, the CDR3 is TGTGCCAGCAGGGCCCTCGGCAGTTACACTGAAGCTTTCTTT. Its translation: CASRALGSYTEAFF.

A few counts support this clonotype. The V gene is TRBV7-2, the J gene TRBJ1-6; no firm D call. CDR1 SGHTA and CDR2 FQGNSA come from the germline V gene. V was pared by 1 base and J by 5 bases, with 9 bases between. The CDR3 is 15 amino acids. The CDR3 sequence: CASSLEYGNNSPLHF. CDR3 nucleotides: TGTGCCAGCAGCTTAGAATATGGCAATAATTCACCCCTCCACTTT. Combining the CDR3 with reference TRBV7-2 and TRBJ1-6 gives the whole variable domain GAGVSQSPSNKVTEKGKDVELRCDPISGHTALYWYRQSLGQGLEFLIYFQGNSAPDKSGLPSDRFSAERTGGSVSTLTIQRTQQEDSAVYLCASSLEYGNNSPLHFGNGTRLTVT.

For the CDR3, the DNA is TGCGCCAGCAGCCAGGACAGGGGGTCCTACGAGCAGTACTTC. Its translation: CASSQDRGSYEQYF. The chain has TRBV5-1 and TRBJ2-7, with 10 bases lining up with TRBD1. The CDR3 is 14 amino acids. Trimming at V came to 4 bases and at J to 1 base, leaving 2 bases not matched to a gene. Per the germline V gene, CDR1 is SGHRS and CDR2 is YFSETQ.

This clonotype was seen only a few times. V and J are TRBV6-6 and TRBJ1-4; no definite D call. Trimming stripped 2 bases from V and 3 bases from J, with 1 base between. This CDR3 region has 12 residues. Germline CDR1 is MNHNY and CDR2 is SVGAGI (reference sequence). The CDR3 reads CASSYPNEKLFF. The CDR3 nucleotides read TGTGCCAGCAGTTACCCTAATGAAAAACTGTTTTTT.

This clonotype ranks as large. CDR3 protein: CSASPGLYRQETQYF. The DNA for the CDR3 is TGCAGTGCCTCGCCGGGACTATACCGGCAAGAGACCCAGTACTTC. V and J are TRBV20-1 and TRBJ2-5; 7 nucleotides match TRBD2. Germline V CDR1 and CDR2: DFQATT, SNEGSKA (reference sequence). The V gene end was trimmed by 6 bases and the J gene end by 2 bases; junction bases not matched to a gene: 12. The CDR3 consists of 15 residues.

The table lists this clonotype with a few counts. The rearrangement links TRBV27 to TRBJ1-2; 8 positions agree with TRBD1. Germline V CDR1 and CDR2: MNHEY, SMNVEV (reference sequence). The CDR3 extends over 12 amino acids. The V and J ends lost 6 bases and 7 bases, in that order; junction bases with no gene match: 4. The CDR3 nucleotides are TGTGCCAGCAGACAGGGGGGGGGTGGCTACACCTTC. Translating it yields CASRQGGGGYTF.

The chain recombines TRBV5-1 with TRBJ2-7, with 7 nucleotides matching TRBD1. J was trimmed by 5 bases and V by 2 bases; bases with no gene match: 10. Germline-derived CDR1 and CDR2 are SGHRS and YFSETQ. CDR3 size: 15 residues. CDR3: CASSFSAGTANEQYF. As DNA, the CDR3 is TGCGCCAGCAGCTTCTCAGCCGGGACAGCAAACGAGCAGTACTTC.

A few counts support this clonotype. This chain joins TRBV19 and TRBJ1-1, with D possibly matching TRBD1 (6 bases). Trimming pared 5 bases from V and 4 bases from J, leaving 11 bases between. Germline loops: CDR1 LNHDA, CDR2 SQIVND (reference sequence). The CDR3 covers 13 residues. Written as DNA, the CDR3 is TGTGCCAGTAGTTCCCTCAGGGGCACTGAAGCTTTCTTT. Protein sequence: CASSSLRGTEAFF.

This rearrangement joins TRBV11-2 to TRBJ2-2; no definite D call. The V gene lost 6 bases and the J gene lost 6 bases, with 14 bases spanning the gap. This CDR3 has 14 residues. The germline gives CDR1 SGHAT, CDR2 FQNNGV. CDR3 nucleotide sequence: TGTGCCAGCAGAGCCCCTAATTCGGCCGGGGAGCTGTTTTTT. Its protein product is CASRAPNSAGELFF. Based on the CDR3 plus reference TRBV11-2 and TRBJ2-2, the full variable domain is EAGVAQSPRYKIIEKRQSVAFWCNPISGHATLYWYQQILGQGPKLLIQFQNNGVVDDSQLPKDRFSAERLKGVDSTLKIQPAKLEDSAVYLCASRAPNSAGELFFGEGSRLTVL.

This clonotype was seen a handful of times. The V gene is TRBV12-3 or TRBV12-4, the J gene TRBJ2-3, with a tentative D call TRBD2 (6 bases). V lost 3 bases and J lost 4, with 20 bases in between. The CDR3 contains 17 residues. In DNA, the CDR3 is TGTGCCAGCAGTTTCGCGGGGAGCCTCACTGTGCCAGATACGCAGTATTTT. Protein product: CASSFAGSLTVPDTQYF.

Sample share makes this clonotype large. The chain has TRBV7-2 and TRBJ1-6, with 7 bases aligning to TRBD1. CDR3 length: 15 residues. Germline CDR1 is SGHTA and CDR2 is FQGNSA. Germline trimming cut 5 bases from V and 10 bases from J; bases unmatched to any gene: 11. DNA for the CDR3: TGTGCCAGCAGCACACTTACAGGGGACCGGTCACCCCTCCACTTT. Residues: CASSTLTGDRSPLHF. Full variable domain (rest looked up from reference TRBV7-2 and TRBJ1-6): GAGVSQSPSNKVTEKGKDVELRCDPISGHTALYWYRQSLGQGLEFLIYFQGNSAPDKSGLPSDRFSAERTGGSVSTLTIQRTQQEDSAVYLCASSTLTGDRSPLHFGNGTRLTVT.

By sample fraction, this clonotype is large. This rearrangement joins TRBV7-2 to TRBJ2-1; D unresolved. The V end lost 1 base, the J end lost 8 bases, and 9 bases lay between the germline ends. In germline, CDR1 is SGHTA, CDR2 FQGNSA. The CDR3 runs 13 residues. The CDR3 DNA sequence: TGTGCCAGCAGCTTAGAACCTAGGGATGAGCAGTTCTTC. Translation gives CASSLEPRDEQFF.

The chain carries TRBV9 and TRBJ2-7, with 7 bases fitting TRBD1. The CDR3 is 17 residues long. The V segment lost 0 bases and the J segment 2 bases; nucleotides outside the gene matches: 11. The germline V gene has CDR1 SGDLS and CDR2 YYNGEE. Here the CDR3 DNA reads TGTGCCAGCAGCGTAGTAGTAGGGGGCAGTGGCACCTACGAGCAGTACTTC. Its protein is CASSVVVGGSGTYEQYF.

CDR3 amino acids: CSARPLDRGDNSPLHF. CDR3 DNA sequence: TGCAGTGCTAGACCCTTGGACAGGGGGGATAATTCACCCCTCCACTTT. The chain employs TRBV20-1 and TRBJ1-6, with TRBD1 matching 10 bases. CDR1 is DFQATT and CDR2 is SNEGSKA in the germline V gene (reference sequence). The CDR3 spans 16 residues. V was pared by 2 bases and J by 5 bases, with 6 bases of the junction left unmatched.

By sample share, this clonotype is large. The rearrangement uses TRBV6-1 and TRBJ2-1; 10 bases agree with TRBD2. Germline CDR1 is MNHNS and CDR2 is SASEGT. The ends lost 6 bases at V and 2 bases at J; junction bases unmatched: 7. The CDR3 runs 16 residues. The CDR3 spells CASRPSGRVAYNEQFF. CDR3 nucleotide sequence: TGTGCCAGCAGGCCTAGCGGGAGAGTTGCCTACAATGAGCAGTTCTTC.

This clonotype was recorded a few times. The gene calls are TRBV29-1 and TRBJ1-1; D gene ambiguous. Deletions cut 7 bases from V and 5 bases from J, with 17 bases between. Per the germline V gene, CDR1 is SQVTM and CDR2 is ANQGSEA. The CDR3 is 13 amino acids. The CDR3 nucleotides read TGCAGCGCCAGATCGCGGGCGAGGACTGAAGCTTTCTTT. Protein product: CSARSRARTEAFF. The complete variable domain, with remaining parts taken from reference TRBV29-1 and TRBJ1-1, reads SAVISQKPSRDICQRGTSLTIQCQVDSQVTMMFWYRQQPGQSLTLIATANQGSEATYESGFVIDKFPISRPNLTFSTLTVSNMSPEDSSIYLCSARSRARTEAFFGQGTRLTVV.

This clonotype was observed a handful of times. The gene calls are TRBV6-1 and TRBJ2-1, with D tentatively TRBD1 (5 bases). Germline CDR1 is MNHNS and CDR2 is SASEGT. Trimming removed 7 bases at V and 10 bases at J, with 8 bases between. This CDR3 is 10 amino acids long. In DNA form, the CDR3 reads TGTGCCAGCATAGGGGAAGAGCAGTTCTTC. It yields the protein CASIGEEQFF.

The table lists this clonotype with a few counts. V is TRBV6-5 and J is TRBJ2-1; TRBD2 aligns across 8 bases. J gave up 7 bases and V 2 bases, and 1 base lay outside the gene matches. The CDR3 length is 13 residues. Germline V lookup: CDR1 MNHEY, CDR2 SVGAGI. CDR3 coding DNA: TGTGCCAGCAGTTACGTAGCGGGGAATGAGCAGTTCTTC. Its translation is CASSYVAGNEQFF.

This clonotype was observed once. This chain links TRBV6-2 or TRBV6-3 with TRBJ2-7; D unclear. The CDR3 totals 13 residues. V lost 2 bases and J lost 2, with 7 bases in between. Germline V gene lookup returns CDR1 MNHEY and CDR2 SVGEGT. Here the CDR3 DNA reads TGTGCCAGCAGTTACCTGTATACCTACGAGCAGTACTTC. Translation: CASSYLYTYEQYF.